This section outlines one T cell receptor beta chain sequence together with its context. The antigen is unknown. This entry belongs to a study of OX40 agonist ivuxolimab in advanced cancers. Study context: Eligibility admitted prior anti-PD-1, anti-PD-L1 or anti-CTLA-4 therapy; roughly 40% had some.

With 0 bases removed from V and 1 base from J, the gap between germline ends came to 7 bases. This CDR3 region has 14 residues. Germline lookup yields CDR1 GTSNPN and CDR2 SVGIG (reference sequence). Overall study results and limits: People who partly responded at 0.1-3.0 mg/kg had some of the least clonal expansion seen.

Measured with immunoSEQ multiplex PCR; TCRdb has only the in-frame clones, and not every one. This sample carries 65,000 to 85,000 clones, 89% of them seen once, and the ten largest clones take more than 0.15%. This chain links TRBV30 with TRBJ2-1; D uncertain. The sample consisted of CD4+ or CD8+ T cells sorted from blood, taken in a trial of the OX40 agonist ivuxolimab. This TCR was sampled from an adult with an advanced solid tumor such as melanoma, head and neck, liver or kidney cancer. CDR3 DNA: TGTGCCTGGAGTGTGCGAAATTCCTACAATGAGCAGTTCTTC. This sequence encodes CAWSVRNSYNEQFF.